A single T cell receptor beta chain is shown here with its context. Its recognized antigen is unknown. No base qualities exist here, and no much larger clone lies one base off it. This sample is part of a study of cytomegalovirus exposure and HLA in healthy donors (dated by TCRdb to 2016 to 2017). At the level of the whole study: In an earlier analysis of 587 of the donors, 250 to 350 Gb of sequence data and 117 million unique TCR beta sequences from about 179 million T cells were reported. Among around 400 genotyped donors of the cohort, an average of roughly 230,000 unique TCR beta nucleotide sequences was sequenced per donor, of which roughly 18% were non-productive. An earlier analysis of approximately 580 of the donors used high-throughput TCR beta sequencing to judge whether each TCR beta V gene segment behaved as functional or pseudogenic. Rather than using new phenotypic data, the later analysis identified candidate immune exposures from TCR beta sequences and from how often those sequences occurred across donors. A later genetic analysis used genome-wide SNP genotypes for about 55% of the 666 donors, treating that subset as a discovery cohort. The study used immunosequencing to profile the T cell repertoires of about 670 subjects and linked those repertoires to cytomegalovirus serostatus. HLA typing included class I and class II loci at four-digit resolution. Donor age, sex, ethnicity and CMV serostatus were collected together with the repertoire data. Approximately 300 gigabases of sequencing data and about 92 million unique TCR sequences made up an early release that covered around 640 HLA-typed donors. All discovery cohort repertoires had been generated on a single sequencing platform. The aim of the study was to test whether cataloging public T cell receptors could identify signatures of past pathogen exposure. Typing coverage varied by locus: about 629-640 donors for A, B, C, DRB1 and DQB1; more than 500 for DQA1; approximately 610 for DPA1; about 450 for DPB1. Roughly five DR-DQ haplotypes were handled as single units for association and clustering because linkage in the cohort was strong. In addition to the first cohort of 666 subjects, a separate validation cohort of approximately 120 different subjects was used. To predict cytomegalovirus infection status, the study brought together high-throughput TCR immunosequencing, statistical association of individual TCRs with disease status, and machine learning. In a later analysis, previously published TCR beta repertoires from 550 to 750 donors were re-analyzed and high-resolution HLA genotyping was added so that TCR occurrence patterns could be studied. Of the 398 genotyped donors, approximately 80% fell in the genetic ancestry cluster associated with self-reported Caucasian donors. What the research found in general, with its limitations: The earlier analysis of 587 of the donors excluded roughly 17 rarely observed V segments, including chromosome 9 orphons, because counts were too low. A later analysis found that most CMV-associated TCR beta chains appeared HLA-restricted, with HLA associations seemingly driven largely by CMV exposure. In this cohort, only TCR beta chains were sequenced, and detectable features were limited by the absence of alpha or paired-chain data. In a later analysis, HLA-associated TCR beta chains were found to be more clonally expanded and to have lower generation probabilities than equally common non-associated chains. A further reported finding was that TCR beta sequences accurately predicted the HLA-A and HLA-B alleles for most subjects in the first cohort. In vitro tests confirmed that a few of the cytomegalovirus-associated TCR beta chains recognize cytomegalovirus antigens. In an earlier analysis of more than 450 of the donors, most TCR beta V segments were observed in productive rearrangements about 87% or about 30% of the time, broadly matching IMGT annotations. Assigning TCR associations to individual alleles was difficult when HLA alleles, especially DR and DQ, strongly co-occurred. At a false discovery rate of 0.05, a later analysis linked 16,951 TCR beta sequences to specific HLA alleles. Most TCR sequences were observed very rarely across donors, whereas some public TCRs were present in many individuals. In a later analysis, several top co-occurrence clusters were reported to appear linked to parvovirus B19, influenza, CMV and Epstein-Barr virus. The only immune exposure information available for the cohort was CMV serostatus. According to a later analysis, TCR association rates differed among HLA loci, with DRB1 alleles showing the most associated TCRs and HLA-C alleles showing the fewest. The authors suggested that the approach could potentially be generalized to other disease states and immunological phenotypes. Because the 87-base-pair reads could not distinguish some IMGT-functional V segments, including TRBV6-2 and TRBV6-3, those segments were excluded. The sequencing pipeline was judged likely to have produced a cluster of highly shared sequence variants as a technical artifact. Because HLA typing was missing for some donors at each locus, association tests included only the typed subset. The study gave a list of about 170 TCR beta chains associated with cytomegalovirus. In a later genetic analysis, a missense DCLRE1C variant was associated with V-gene and J-gene trimming of TCR beta chains, and the association was replicated in an independent cohort. Linkage disequilibrium might explain the correlated functional status among segregating V segments, but an unknown experimental factor could not be ruled out. Presence/absence analyses assumed roughly uniform sequencing depth across donors, an assumption that may not hold. A later genetic analysis reported fewer N-insertions in productive TCRs among donors in an Asian-associated ancestry cluster than the approximately 670-donor mean. Cytomegalovirus status was reported to be diagnosed by the classifier with high specificity and sensitivity in both the original and validation cohorts.

The cohort consisted of 600 or so healthy bone marrow donors. All cohort members were sampled while nominally healthy, although unrecorded immune exposures were likely present. The donor tested CMV seropositive and was one of the 289 seropositive cohort members. A peripheral blood sample was collected from each donor, and TCR beta sequencing was performed on peripheral blood mononuclear cells. The Qiagen DNeasy Blood Extraction Kit was used to extract genomic DNA from the blood cell samples. The germline V gene provides CDR1 SQVTM and CDR2 ANQGSEA. The CDR3 runs 14 residues from the cysteine to the phenylalanine. The kept DNA is CDR3 alone, 42 bases in frame from the first base. V ends up 7 bases short and J 8 bases short, with an unmatched junction base count of 12. Receptor libraries were prepared by the immunoSEQ multiplex PCR assay. A mixture of 60 forward primers for TCR Vbeta segments and 13 reverse primers for TCR Jbeta segments was used in the multiplex PCR. A multiplex PCR assay on genomic DNA amplified the CDR3 region of rearranged TCR beta genes. On the Illumina HiSeq System, the amplified TCR beta libraries were sequenced as 87-base-pair reads. The study's processing was this. Across the 600 to 700 repertoires, a later analysis counted 80 million or so unique TCR beta chains, around 11 million of which were shared by at least two donors. Raw reads were error-corrected and collapsed into unique sequences with a nearest-neighbor algorithm that merged closely related sequences to remove PCR and sequencing errors. CDR3 sequences were aligned to IMGT reference sequences to assign V, D and J gene segments. For a sequence to be retained, at least a six-nucleotide match to both a V gene segment and a J gene segment was required. Rearrangements were called productive when the CDR3 lacked stop codons and stayed in frame with V and J; all others were non-productive. Following IMGT convention, CDR3 was defined as the stretch from the second conserved V-encoded cysteine up to the conserved J-encoded phenylalanine. The earlier analysis of about 610 of the donors excluded sequences that lacked an unambiguous match to a single V gene segment. An earlier analysis of several hundred of the donors called V segments functional above 56.7% productive rearrangements and segregating when the between-donor standard deviation exceeded 5%. To diagnose cytomegalovirus status from the catalog of TCR beta chain sequences, a statistical classification framework was built. In a later analysis, TCR nucleotide sequences were compared against IMGT/GENE-DB human TR gene sequences so that V and J genes could be assigned. A later analysis assigned CDR3 sequences and most-parsimonious VDJ recombination scenarios with the TCRdist pipeline. In a later analysis, each TCR beta chain was defined by its CDR3 amino acid sequence together with its V-gene family, and reads lacking a unique V-gene family were excluded. To address suspected cross-contamination and a sequencing artifact, a later analysis removed roughly 640 highly shared, low-generation-probability nucleotide sequences. For each public chain, a later analysis derived a clonal expansion index from normalized ranks of inferred template counts within each repertoire. A later analysis computed generation probabilities with a VDJ recombination model fitted to out-of-frame rearrangements, and checked the results against IGoR. In a later analysis, hypergeometric tests were used to score TCR-TCR, TCR-HLA and TCR-CMV co-occurrence, with a repertoire-size bias correction applied to TCR pairs. False discovery rates were estimated in a later analysis by permuting HLA or CMV assignments 20 times. In a later analysis, co-occurring TCRs were grouped using DBSCAN, with TCRdist sequence similarity added in when clustering inside HLA-allele-positive subsets. Co-occurrence clustering excluded repertoires with fewer than 30,000 or more than 120,000 public chains, plus five with anomalous nucleotide sharing. TCRdb took over this immuneACCESS table, retaining in-frame rearrangements with V and J assigned. Such tables are incomplete; in checked studies, under half of the missing clones stem from an unresolved V gene, and the remainder is unexplained. The V and J calls and the clone size are those of that table, but D and trimming were determined from the DNA. Across this sample there are some 150,000 clones, with less than 80% seen only once. The ten most abundant clones make up 1.8% of the sample.

The source material was PBMCs. The receptor comes from a female donor in good health and CMV-seropositive. This receptor chain uses TRBV29-1 and TRBJ1-2; 11 nucleotides in the junction match TRBD1. CDR3 region: CSDMPGTGGEGYTF. The bases read TGCAGCGACATGCCCGGGACAGGGGGTGAAGGCTACACCTTC. The reference TRBV29-1 and TRBJ1-2 proteins fill in what lies around the CDR3, so the full variable domain reads SAVISQKPSRDICQRGTSLTIQCQVDSQVTMMFWYRQQPGQSLTLIATANQGSEATYESGFVIDKFPISRPNLTFSTLTVSNMSPEDSSIYLCSDMPGTGGEGYTFGSGTRLTVV.